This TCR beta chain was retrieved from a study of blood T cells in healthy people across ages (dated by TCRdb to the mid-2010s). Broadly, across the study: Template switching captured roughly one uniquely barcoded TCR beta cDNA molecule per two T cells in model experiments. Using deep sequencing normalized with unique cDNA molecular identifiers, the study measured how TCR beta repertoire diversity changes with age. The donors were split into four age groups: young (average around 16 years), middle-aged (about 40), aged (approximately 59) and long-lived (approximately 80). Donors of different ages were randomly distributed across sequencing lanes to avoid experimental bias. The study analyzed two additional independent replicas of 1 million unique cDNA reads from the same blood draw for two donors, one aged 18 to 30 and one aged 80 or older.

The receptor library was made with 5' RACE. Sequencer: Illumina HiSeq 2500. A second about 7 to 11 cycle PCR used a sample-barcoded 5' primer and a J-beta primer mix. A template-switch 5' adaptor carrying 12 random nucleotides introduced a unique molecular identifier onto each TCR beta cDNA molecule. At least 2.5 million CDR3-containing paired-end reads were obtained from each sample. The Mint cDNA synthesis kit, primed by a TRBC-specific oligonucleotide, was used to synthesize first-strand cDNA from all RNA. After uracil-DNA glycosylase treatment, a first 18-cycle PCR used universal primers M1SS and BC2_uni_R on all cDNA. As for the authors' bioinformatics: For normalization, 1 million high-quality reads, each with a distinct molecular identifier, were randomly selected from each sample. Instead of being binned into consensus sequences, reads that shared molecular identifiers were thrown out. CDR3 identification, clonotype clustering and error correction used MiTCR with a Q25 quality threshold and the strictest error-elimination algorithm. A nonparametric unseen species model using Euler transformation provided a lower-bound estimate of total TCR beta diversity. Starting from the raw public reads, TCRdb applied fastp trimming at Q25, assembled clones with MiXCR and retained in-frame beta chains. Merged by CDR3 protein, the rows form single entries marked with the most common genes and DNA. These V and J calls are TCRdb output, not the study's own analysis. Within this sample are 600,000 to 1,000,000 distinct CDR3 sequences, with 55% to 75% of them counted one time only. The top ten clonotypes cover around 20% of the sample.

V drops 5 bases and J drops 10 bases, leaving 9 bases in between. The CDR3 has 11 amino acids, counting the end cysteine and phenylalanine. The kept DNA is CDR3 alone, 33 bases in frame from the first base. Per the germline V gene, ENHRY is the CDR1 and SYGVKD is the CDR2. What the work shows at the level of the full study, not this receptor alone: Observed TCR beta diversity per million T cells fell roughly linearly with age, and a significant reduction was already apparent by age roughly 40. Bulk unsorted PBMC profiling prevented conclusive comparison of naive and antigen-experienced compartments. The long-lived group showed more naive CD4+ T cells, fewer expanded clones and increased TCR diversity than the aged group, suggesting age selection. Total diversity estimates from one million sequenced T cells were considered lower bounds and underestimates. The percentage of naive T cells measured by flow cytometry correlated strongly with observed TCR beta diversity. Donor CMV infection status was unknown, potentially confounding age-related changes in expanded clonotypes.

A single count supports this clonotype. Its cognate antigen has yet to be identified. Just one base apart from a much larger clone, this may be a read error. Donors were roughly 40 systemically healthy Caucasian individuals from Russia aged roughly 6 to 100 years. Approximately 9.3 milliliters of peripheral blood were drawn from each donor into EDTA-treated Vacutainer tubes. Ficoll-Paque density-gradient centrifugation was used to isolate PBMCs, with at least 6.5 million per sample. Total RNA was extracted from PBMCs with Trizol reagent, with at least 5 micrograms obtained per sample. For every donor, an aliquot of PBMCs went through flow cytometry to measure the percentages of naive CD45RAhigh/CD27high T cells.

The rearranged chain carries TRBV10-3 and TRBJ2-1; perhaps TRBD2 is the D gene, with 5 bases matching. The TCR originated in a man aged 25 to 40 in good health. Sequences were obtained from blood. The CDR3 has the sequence CAISWRSEQFF. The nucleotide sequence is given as TGTGCCATCAGTTGGAGGTCCGAGCAGTTCTTC.